This TCR beta chain was sequenced during a study of vaccination effects on CD4 cells after COVID-19. Prior to sequencing, the ViraFEST assay stimulated PBMC with viral peptide pools, which expanded the antigen-specific CD4+ T cells. CD4+ T cell isolation took place after 10 days of culture. The person had a PCR-confirmed SARS-CoV-2 infection during March to December 2020. Participants completed two doses of the BNT162b2 or mRNA-1273 vaccine. Assay used: immunoSEQ multiplex PCR; TCRdb lists only in-frame clones, some missing. The data show about 15,000 clones, over 60% seen once. Per germline, CDR1 SGHNT and CDR2 YYREEE (reference sequence). The length of the CDR3 is 14 residues. V was pared by 5 bases and J by 0 bases, with 8 bases between. A word on this clone: Its antigen is as yet unknown.

The gene calls are TRBV5-4 and TRBJ2-2; D is uncertain. Sequences were derived from CD4+ T cells from PBMCs cultured with HCoV-NL63 spike peptides, sampled after COVID-19 vaccination. The receptor's source is a human donor who had a prior SARS-CoV-2 infection. The CDR3 region is CASRPTPNTGELFF. The DNA of the CDR3 is TGTGCCAGCAGACCCACTCCGAACACCGGGGAGCTGTTTTTT.